The 16 T cell receptor beta chains presented below share a single source sample, sequenced in a study of shared clonotypes between healthy human individuals. Using immunoSEQ multiplex PCR, the repertoire was profiled, and TCRdb retains in-frame clones only, with some absent. The sample holds around 320,000 clones, over 75% seen once. The sequenced sample was memory CD8+ T cells sorted from blood. Subset reported: CD45RO+ cells pooled with CCR7-negative TemRA cells. These receptors originate from a man aged 18 to 30 in good health.

V usage is TRBV18 and J usage is TRBJ1-2; 9 nucleotides match TRBD1. Germline values: CDR1 KGHSH, CDR2 LQKENI. The CDR3 has 14 amino acids. Trimming took 6 bases from V and 4 from J; bases not matched to a gene: 6. CDR3 in DNA: TGTGCCAGCTCTCCAGGACAGGGGACCTATGGCTACACCTTC. This codes for CASSPGQGTYGYTF.

V is TRBV28 and J is TRBJ2-7; 10 nucleotides match TRBD2. The V and J ends lost 2 bases and 4 bases, in that order; junction bases with no gene match: 17. Germline V CDR1 and CDR2: MDHEN, SYDVKM. This CDR3 contains 19 residues. DNA for the CDR3: TGTGCCAGCAGTTTACTAGGAATACTAGCGGGGACACCTGAGTACGAGCAGTACTTC. Encoded protein: CASSLLGILAGTPEYEQYF.

The chain employs TRBV5-4 and TRBJ1-2, with a weak D call TRBD1 (5 bases). This CDR3 is 13 amino acids long. Trimming took off 5 bases at V and 6 bases at J, with 14 bases between the two ends. Looked up from germline, CDR1 is SGHNT and CDR2 is YYREEE (reference sequence). The CDR3 spells CASSFGTLDGYTF. The CDR3 DNA sequence: TGTGCCAGCAGTTTTGGGACGCTGGATGGCTACACCTTC.

The gene calls are TRBV4-1 and TRBJ1-1; no clear D gene. Germline V CDR1 and CDR2: MGHRA, YSYEKL. V lost 0 bases and J lost 0, with 14 bases in between. This CDR3 has 17 amino acids. CDR3 in DNA: TGCGCCAGCAGCCAAGAACGGGCCACCATCATGAACACTGAAGCTTTCTTT. Protein product: CASSQERATIMNTEAFF.

V is TRBV4-3 and J is TRBJ1-2; D is undetermined. Deletions cut 0 bases from V and 8 bases from J, with 19 bases between. The CDR3 is 16 residues long. Germline-derived CDR1 and CDR2 are LGHNA and YSLEER. The CDR3 DNA sequence: TGCGCCAGCAGCCAAGAGGCTCCTTGGTCACTAAACGGCTACACCTTC. It translates to CASSQEAPWSLNGYTF.

This clone was counted many times. V and J are TRBV5-1 and TRBJ2-2; possibly TRBD2 for D (6 bases). Per the germline V gene, CDR1 is SGHRS and CDR2 is YFSETQ. The V end lost 4 bases, the J end lost 6 bases, and 19 bases lay between the germline ends. The CDR3 is 16 residues long. The DNA for the CDR3 is TGCGCCAGCAGCCAGGCCCGACTAGACGGCGCCGGGGAGCTGTTTTTT. The encoded protein is CASSQARLDGAGELFF. Filled out from reference TRBV5-1 and TRBJ2-2, the complete variable domain reads KAGVTQTPRYLIKTRGQQVTLSCSPISGHRSVSWYQQTPGQGLQFLFEYFSETQRNKGNFPGRFSGRQFSNSRSEMNVSTLELGDSALYLCASSQARLDGAGELFFGEGSRLTVL.

In this sample, this clone turned up many times. The chain has TRBV5-1 and TRBJ2-7, with 7 bases lining up with TRBD1. Trimming took 1 base from V and 5 from J; bases not matched to a gene: 3. CDR3 length: 13 residues. Germline V gene sequence: CDR1 SGHRS, CDR2 YFSETQ. CDR3: CASSLLQGDEQYF. The CDR3, as DNA: TGCGCCAGCAGCTTGCTTCAGGGGGACGAGCAGTACTTC.

The rearrangement uses TRBV2 and TRBJ2-7; D is unclear. The CDR3 is 15 amino acids. CDR1 and CDR2 (germline): SNHLY, FYNNEI. Trimming removed 1 base from V and 6 bases from J, with 16 bases in between. CDR3 sequence reads: CASSEGAPSSTEQYF. The CDR3 nucleotides are TGTGCCAGCAGTGAAGGGGCCCCGTCGTCTACCGAGCAGTACTTC.

The chain recombines TRBV7-9 with TRBJ2-7; D is uncertain. This CDR3 has 15 amino acids. Trimming removed 6 bases at V and 3 bases at J, with 18 bases between. CDR1 and CDR2 from the germline V gene are SEHNR and FQNEAQ (reference sequence). The CDR3: CASSMSTVYLYEQYF. DNA of the CDR3: TGTGCCAGCAGTATGAGCACAGTCTACCTCTACGAGCAGTACTTC.

This clone was seen a single time. The chain has TRBV6-4 and TRBJ1-2, with 7 bases fitting TRBD1. Germline V gene data show CDR1 as MRHNA and CDR2 as SNTAGT. Unmatched junction bases numbered 6, after V lost 10 bases and J lost 7 bases. The CDR3 length is 11 residues. In nucleotides, the CDR3 is TGTGCCACCCAGGACAGGCTTGGCTACACCTTC. This gives the protein CATQDRLGYTF.

In its sample, this clone was seen once. The chain recombines TRBV27 with TRBJ2-3; D remains ambiguous. The V end lost 3 bases, the J end lost 0 bases, and 1 base lay between the germline ends. There are 12 residues in the CDR3. Germline V gene lookup returns CDR1 MNHEY and CDR2 SMNVEV (reference sequence). The CDR3 bases are TGTGCCAGCAGTTTGAGCACAGATACGCAGTATTTT. Translated, it gives CASSLSTDTQYF.

The gene calls are TRBV2 and TRBJ2-7, with D possibly TRBD2 on 6 matching bases. Germline V CDR1 and CDR2: SNHLY, FYNNEI. This CDR3 spans 12 amino acids. The V end lost 6 bases, the J end lost 6 bases, and 12 bases lay between the germline ends. The CDR3 here is CASRGTSAEQYF. The CDR3 nucleotides read TGTGCCAGCAGAGGGACTTCAGCCGAGCAGTACTTC.

This clone was detected only once. V and J are TRBV27 and TRBJ1-1; possibly TRBD1 for D (5 bases). CDR3 length: 14 amino acids. V was shortened by 6 bases and J by 4 bases, with 15 bases between the two germline ends. The germline V gene encodes CDR1 MNHEY and CDR2 SMNVEV (reference sequence). The CDR3 DNA sequence: TGTGCCAGCAGCCTTCACTGGGGCCGCACTGAAGCTTTCTTT. Encoded protein: CASSLHWGRTEAFF.

This clone came up a few times. Other DNA sequences of this sample code for an identical CDR3. J is TRBJ2-7 and V is TRBV28, with D uncertain. This CDR3 comprises 13 residues. Germline V gene lookup returns CDR1 MDHEN and CDR2 SYDVKM. The V gene lost 3 bases and the J gene lost 0 bases, with 6 bases spanning the gap. CDR3 loop: CASSFGSSYEQYF. CDR3 in DNA: TGTGCCAGCAGTTTTGGCAGCTCCTACGAGCAGTACTTC.

The chain carries TRBV5-6 and TRBJ1-1, with D unresolved. The V end lost 3 bases, the J end lost 1 base, and 13 bases lay between the germline ends. The germline V gene has CDR1 SGHDT and CDR2 YYEEEE. This CDR3 spans 15 amino acids. This chain's CDR3 is CASSYLETANTEAFF. CDR3 nucleotides: TGTGCCAGCAGCTATCTAGAGACCGCGAACACTGAAGCTTTCTTT. The whole variable domain, remainder taken from reference TRBV5-6 and TRBJ1-1, is DAGVTQSPTHLIKTRGQQVTLRCSPKSGHDTVSWYQQALGQGPQFIFQYYEEEERQRGNFPDRFSGHQFPNYSSELNVNALLLGDSALYLCASSYLETANTEAFFGQGTRLTVV.

This chain uses TRBV27 with TRBJ1-1; D unresolved. Germline loops: CDR1 MNHEY, CDR2 SMNVEV (reference sequence). Trimming took off 0 bases at V and 0 bases at J, with 8 bases between the two ends. The CDR3 extends over 15 amino acids. This chain's CDR3 is CASSLSPAMNTEAFF. The DNA of the CDR3 is TGTGCCAGCAGTTTATCCCCCGCCATGAACACTGAAGCTTTCTTT.